The next 29 T cell receptor beta chains were all read from a single sample in a study of Ad26.COV2.S vaccination and SARS-CoV-2 variants. Described treatment: 15 to 20 received Ad26.COV2.S at low or high dose, single or two shots; several received placebo; per-sample allocation not given. Day 63 following the first vaccine or placebo injection was when the samples were taken. Some clones are missing from TCRdb's copy, which holds only in-frame ones; the method was immunoSEQ multiplex PCR. The table records about 350,000 clones, approximately 84% of them present only once. Material: peripheral blood, obtained in a trial of Ad26.COV2.S vaccine versus placebo. The receptors come from a person aged 18-60 years who received the Ad26.COV2.S COVID-19 vaccine or a placebo.

V and J are TRBV2 and TRBJ2-2, with TRBD2 identical over 11 bases. CDR3 length: 15 residues. The germline V gene encodes CDR1 SNHLY and CDR2 FYNNEI. V was clipped by 10 bases and J by 7 bases; unmatched bases: 11. Here the CDR3 reads CATLGTSGGGGELFF. CDR3 in DNA: TGTGCCACCCTTGGAACTAGCGGGGGTGGCGGGGAGCTGTTTTTT.

The rearrangement joins TRBV6-6 to TRBJ2-4; tentatively, D is TRBD2 (7 bases). Trimming shortened V by 6 bases and J by 5 bases, and 17 bases separated the two germline ends. Germline V CDR1 and CDR2: MNHNY, SVGAGI (reference sequence). CDR3 length: 15 residues. The CDR3 loop is CASSDQGRGENIQYF. The CDR3 DNA reads as TGTGCCAGCAGCGATCAGGGGAGGGGTGAAAACATTCAGTACTTC.

The chain combines TRBV18 with TRBJ1-2, with 7 bases fitting TRBD1. V lost 3 bases, J lost 3 bases, and 4 bases stayed unmatched. CDR1 KGHSH and CDR2 LQKENI come from the germline V gene. The CDR3 loop spans 14 amino acids. The CDR3 region is CASSPTGSDYGYTF. The CDR3 DNA follows: TGTGCCAGCTCACCGACAGGGTCCGACTATGGCTACACCTTC.

The rearrangement joins TRBV6-2 or TRBV6-3 to TRBJ2-5, with D tentatively TRBD1 or TRBD2 (5 bases each). The germline V gene encodes CDR1 MNHEY and CDR2 SVGEGT. The CDR3 contains 15 residues. Trimming cost V 0 bases and J 5 bases, with 13 bases left between them. The CDR3 loop is CASSYSGLAWETQYF. The DNA of the CDR3 is TGTGCCAGCAGTTACTCGGGGCTAGCTTGGGAGACCCAGTACTTC.

The V and J genes are TRBV6-5 and TRBJ2-7; tentatively, D is TRBD1 (5 bases). There are 14 residues in the CDR3. Germline CDR1 is MNHEY and CDR2 is SVGAGI. V lost 6 bases and J lost 2, with 14 bases in between. CDR3 sequence reads: CASRGQGFTYEQYF. In DNA, the CDR3 is TGTGCCAGCAGGGGGCAGGGATTCACCTACGAGCAGTACTTC.

This clone occurred once. The V and J genes are TRBV19 and TRBJ2-7; D is unresolved. There are 13 residues in the CDR3. V was trimmed by 3 bases and J by 1 base, leaving 7 bases between them. Per the germline V gene, CDR1 is LNHDA and CDR2 is SQIVND (reference sequence). CDR3 bases: TGTGCCAGTAGTATCGGCAGTTCCTACGAGCAGTACTTC. Protein product: CASSIGSSYEQYF.

This clone was found once. This chain uses TRBV7-8 with TRBJ2-7; 9 nucleotides align to TRBD1. The germline CDR1 and CDR2 sequences are SGHVS and FQNEAQ. The CDR3 has 15 amino acids. V shed 4 bases and J 6 bases; nucleotides not matched to a gene: 10. The chain's CDR3 is CASSSPGTGWTEQYF. The CDR3 region has the DNA TGTGCCAGCAGCTCTCCCGGGACAGGGTGGACCGAGCAGTACTTC.

The chain combines TRBV27 with TRBJ1-2; no clear D. CDR1 MNHEY and CDR2 SMNVEV come from the germline V gene (reference sequence). The CDR3 length is 12 residues. V lost 2 bases to trimming and J lost 4 bases, with 5 bases between them. CDR3 sequence reads: CASSLKGYGYTF. The CDR3 DNA reads as TGTGCCAGCAGTTTAAAGGGCTATGGCTACACCTTC.

The chain is built from TRBV7-9 and TRBJ1-1, with 9 nucleotides matching TRBD1. This CDR3 spans 14 amino acids. CDR1 is SEHNR, CDR2 FQNEAQ, per germline (reference sequence). With 5 bases clipped from V and 4 bases from J, the junction kept 5 bases outside the gene matches. The chain's CDR3 is CASSPVQGATEAFF. CDR3 nucleotides: TGTGCCAGCAGCCCTGTACAGGGGGCCACTGAAGCTTTCTTT.

The chain has TRBV18 and TRBJ2-5, with 15 bases identical to TRBD2. The length of the CDR3 is 18 residues. The germline V gene encodes CDR1 KGHSH and CDR2 LQKENI. V lost 3 bases, J lost 3 bases, and 8 bases stayed unmatched. The DNA for the CDR3 is TGTGCCAGCTCACCGTGGACTAGCGGGAGGGTGCGAGAAGAGACCCAGTACTTC. Protein sequence: CASSPWTSGRVREETQYF.

This clone was seen just once. The chain combines TRBV3-1 (or the pseudogene TRBV3-2) with TRBJ2-3, with 7 bases matching TRBD2. With 3 bases clipped from V and 2 bases from J, the junction kept 5 bases outside the gene matches. This CDR3 spans 15 amino acids. Per the germline V gene, CDR1 is LGHDT and CDR2 is YNNKEL (reference sequence). CDR3 DNA: TGTGCCAGCAGCCAGAGCGGGATCACCACAGATACGCAGTATTTT. It encodes CASSQSGITTDTQYF.

This chain connects TRBV9 to TRBJ1-1, with TRBD1 identical over 7 bases. The germline V gene encodes CDR1 SGDLS and CDR2 YYNGEE. The junction had 9 bases not matched to a gene; V was cut back by 5 bases and J by 2 bases. The CDR3 spans 15 residues. This chain's CDR3 is CASRQGRGPNTEAFF. The CDR3 nucleotides are TGTGCCAGCAGACAGGGGAGGGGCCCTAACACTGAAGCTTTCTTT.

The chain couples TRBV28 to TRBJ2-1; 9 bases match TRBD2. The CDR3 extends over 16 amino acids. The ends lost 5 bases at V and 7 bases at J; junction bases unmatched: 12. Germline CDR1 reads MDHEN; CDR2 reads SYDVKM. CDR3 loop: CASSPLPTAGGNEQFF. Here the CDR3 DNA reads TGTGCCAGCAGTCCCCTGCCTACAGCGGGAGGTAATGAGCAGTTCTTC.

This chain connects TRBV19 to TRBJ2-5; D gene ambiguous. The germline gives CDR1 LNHDA, CDR2 SQIVND (reference sequence). The ends were cut back, 8 bases at V and 5 bases at J, with 9 bases in the middle. The CDR3 spans 11 residues. DNA for the CDR3: TGTGCCAGTGGACGGTTGGAGACCCAGTACTTC. Amino acid sequence: CASGRLETQYF.

This clone came up once. This chain connects TRBV7-9 to TRBJ1-6, with no clear D. The CDR3 consists of 14 residues. From germline, CDR1 is SEHNR and CDR2 FQNEAQ (reference sequence). The ends were cut back, 1 base at V and 7 bases at J, with 8 bases in the middle. The CDR3 bases are TGTGCCAGCAGCTTAGGAATGCGAAATTCACCCCTCCACTTT. Its protein is CASSLGMRNSPLHF.

The chain combines TRBV6-1 with TRBJ2-1; 10 bases line up with TRBD2. The germline V gene has CDR1 MNHNS and CDR2 SASEGT. This CDR3 has 16 amino acids. V was pared by 4 bases and J by 5 bases, with 8 bases of the junction left unmatched. This CDR3 is CASSGLGLAADNEQFF. The CDR3 DNA reads TGTGCCAGCAGTGGACTCGGACTAGCGGCCGACAATGAGCAGTTCTTC.

This clone was counted only a few times. As DNA, the CDR3 is TGTGCTAGTGGTTTAGGGGATTTTCTGGGACAGCCCCAGCATTTT. It specifies CASGLGDFLGQPQHF. The rearrangement links TRBV12-5 to TRBJ1-5, with D possibly TRBD1 on 5 matching bases. The germline gives CDR1 LGHNT, CDR2 FRNRAP. V was clipped by 3 bases and J by 7 bases, with 16 bases between them. The CDR3 has 15 amino acids.

The genes are TRBV19 and TRBJ2-1; 9 bases map to TRBD1. J gave up 7 bases and V 7 bases, and 11 bases lay outside the gene matches. This CDR3 is 15 amino acids long. Germline V gene sequence: CDR1 LNHDA, CDR2 SQIVND (reference sequence). The CDR3 region is CASKEGTGYGNEQFF. The CDR3 DNA is TGTGCCAGTAAAGAGGGGACAGGGTATGGGAATGAGCAGTTCTTC.

V gene TRBV27 combines with J gene TRBJ2-3; 8 bases match TRBD2. V lost 5 bases to trimming and J lost 2 bases; unmatched junction nucleotides: 15. The CDR3 loop spans 18 amino acids. Per the germline V gene, CDR1 is MNHEY and CDR2 is SMNVEV (reference sequence). The CDR3 coding sequence is TGTGCCAGCAGTATCTACCCCTGGACTAGCAGGGCCACAGATACGCAGTATTTT. As protein: CASSIYPWTSRATDTQYF.

The chain uses TRBV30 and TRBJ2-7; D not resolved. V shed 1 base and J shed 3 bases, with 10 bases lying between them. CDR3 length: 13 amino acids. Looked up from germline, CDR1 is GTSNPN and CDR2 is SVGIG (reference sequence). This CDR3 reads CAWSESVYYEQYF. DNA of the CDR3: TGTGCCTGGAGTGAATCAGTGTACTACGAGCAGTACTTC.

The chain is built from TRBV2 and TRBJ1-2; TRBD1 aligns across 9 bases. CDR3 size: 13 residues. Trimming took 4 bases from V and 6 from J; bases not matched to a gene: 3. Germline V gene data show CDR1 as SNHLY and CDR2 as FYNNEI. For the CDR3, the DNA is TGTGCCAGCAGTGGAACAGGGGGCCATGGCTACACCTTC. Translated: CASSGTGGHGYTF.

The chain is built from TRBV18 and TRBJ1-6, with D uncertain. CDR3 length equals 17 residues. The germline CDR1 and CDR2 sequences are KGHSH and LQKENI. V lost 4 bases and J 0 bases, leaving 13 bases between the germline ends. The chain's CDR3 is CASSLYVLSSYNSPLHF. In DNA, the CDR3 is TGTGCCAGCTCACTCTACGTTTTAAGCTCCTATAATTCACCCCTCCACTTT.

V usage is TRBV27 and J usage is TRBJ1-3, with TRBD1 as a possible D gene (5 bases). This CDR3 contains 16 residues. The V and J ends lost 2 bases and 4 bases respectively, with 15 bases between them. CDR1 and CDR2 (germline): MNHEY, SMNVEV (reference sequence). The CDR3 loop reads CASSLGPGSSGNTIYF. The CDR3 bases are TGTGCCAGCAGTTTAGGGCCAGGGTCCTCCGGAAACACCATATATTTT.

In regard to this clone: The sample contains more than one DNA sequence encoding this CDR3. This sequence joins TRBV5-1 and TRBJ2-7, with TRBD1 matching over 9 bases. V shed 4 bases and J 2 bases; nucleotides not matched to a gene: 4. Germline V gene lookup returns CDR1 SGHRS and CDR2 YFSETQ. The CDR3 is 14 amino acids. CDR3 loop: CASSQGQGTYEQYF. Written as DNA, the CDR3 is TGCGCCAGCAGCCAGGGACAGGGAACCTACGAGCAGTACTTC. The full variable domain, its missing parts supplied by reference TRBV5-1 and TRBJ2-7, is KAGVTQTPRYLIKTRGQQVTLSCSPISGHRSVSWYQQTPGQGLQFLFEYFSETQRNKGNFPGRFSGRQFSNSRSEMNVSTLELGDSALYLCASSQGQGTYEQYFGPGTRLTVT.

This chain connects TRBV20-1 to TRBJ1-6, with TRBD1 matching 7 bases. V dropped 3 bases and J dropped 10; count of bases not matched to a gene: 15. This CDR3 comprises 16 residues. Looked up from germline, CDR1 is DFQATT and CDR2 is SNEGSKA (reference sequence). DNA for the CDR3: TGCAGTGCTAGTCCCCCCGCGCCCGGGACAGTATCACCCCTCCACTTT. This codes for CSASPPAPGTVSPLHF.

This clone was observed once. This chain joins TRBV2 and TRBJ2-2, with unresolved D. CDR1 is SNHLY and CDR2 is FYNNEI in the germline V gene. This CDR3 is 14 amino acids long. V lost 6 bases and J lost 1, with 9 bases in between. The DNA for the CDR3 is TGTGCCAGCAGATCAACTTGGAACACCGGGGAGCTGTTTTTT. Its protein product is CASRSTWNTGELFF.

The V gene is TRBV5-1, the J gene TRBJ2-3; D could derive from TRBD1 or TRBD2 (6 bases each). The germline V gene has CDR1 SGHRS and CDR2 YFSETQ. This CDR3 spans 17 amino acids. The germline V and J ends were trimmed by 3 bases and 6 bases, with 23 bases remaining between them. In DNA form, the CDR3 reads TGCGCCAGCAGCTGGGACCCGAAAGGGGGGTCGATCGATACGCAGTATTTT. Protein: CASSWDPKGGSIDTQYF.

This chain joins TRBV27 and TRBJ2-7; 8 nucleotides agree with TRBD1. CDR3 size: 14 residues. Unmatched junction bases numbered 7, after V lost 8 bases and J lost 1 base. Germline V CDR1 and CDR2: MNHEY, SMNVEV (reference sequence). The CDR3 region is CASGRQGTSYEQYF. Written as DNA, the CDR3 is TGTGCCAGCGGAAGACAGGGGACTTCCTACGAGCAGTACTTC.

This clone was seen only once. The DNA of the CDR3 is TGTGCCAGCAGCTCGACACTTCAGCAGTACTTC. Amino acid sequence: CASSSTLQQYF. V gene TRBV28 combines with J gene TRBJ2-7; no clear D gene. CDR3 size: 11 residues. Trimming took off 6 bases at V and 8 bases at J, with 11 bases between the two ends. The V gene's germline CDR1 is MDHEN and CDR2 SYDVKM.